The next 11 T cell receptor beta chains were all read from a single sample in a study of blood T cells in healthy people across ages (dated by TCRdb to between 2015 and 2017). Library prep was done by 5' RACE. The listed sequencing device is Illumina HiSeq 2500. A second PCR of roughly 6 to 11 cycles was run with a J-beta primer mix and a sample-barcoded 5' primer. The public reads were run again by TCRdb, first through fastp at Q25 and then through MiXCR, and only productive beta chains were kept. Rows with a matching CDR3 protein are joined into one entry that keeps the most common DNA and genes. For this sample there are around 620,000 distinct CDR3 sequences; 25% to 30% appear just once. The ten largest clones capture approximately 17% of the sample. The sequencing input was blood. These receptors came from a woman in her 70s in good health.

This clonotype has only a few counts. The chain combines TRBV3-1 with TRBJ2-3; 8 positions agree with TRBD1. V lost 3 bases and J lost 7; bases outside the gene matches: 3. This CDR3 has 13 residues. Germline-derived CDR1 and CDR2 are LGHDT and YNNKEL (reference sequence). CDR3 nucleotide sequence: TGTGCCAGCAGCCAGACAGGGGCGTATACGCAGTATTTT. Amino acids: CASSQTGAYTQYF.

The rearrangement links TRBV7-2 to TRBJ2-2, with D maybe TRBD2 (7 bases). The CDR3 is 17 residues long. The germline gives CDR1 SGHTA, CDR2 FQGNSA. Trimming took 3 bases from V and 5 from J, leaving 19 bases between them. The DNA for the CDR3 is TGTGCCAGCAGCTTGACCCGGGACATGGGACTAACCGGGGAGCTGTTTTTT. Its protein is CASSLTRDMGLTGELFF.

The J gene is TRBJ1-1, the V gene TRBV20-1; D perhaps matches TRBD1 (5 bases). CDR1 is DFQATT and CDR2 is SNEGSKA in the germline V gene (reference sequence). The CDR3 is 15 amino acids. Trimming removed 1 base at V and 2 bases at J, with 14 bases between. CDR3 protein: CSARGGGATNTEAFF. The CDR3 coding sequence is TGCAGTGCTAGAGGGGGGGGAGCTACCAACACTGAAGCTTTCTTT.

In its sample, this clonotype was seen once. The CDR3 DNA sequence: TGTGCCAGCAGTGATTCCGGCAGCTTCTCTGGAAACACCATATATTTT. Translating it yields CASSDSGSFSGNTIYF. V usage is TRBV6-1 and J usage is TRBJ1-3; D not resolved. The CDR3 has 16 residues. In germline, CDR1 is MNHNS, CDR2 SASEGT. Trimming took off 3 bases at V and 0 bases at J, with 12 bases between the two ends.

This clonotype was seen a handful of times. CDR3 region: CASSRGTLNTEAFF. CDR3 sequence (DNA): TGTGCCAGCTCACGGGGGACCCTGAACACTGAAGCTTTCTTT. This chain uses TRBV18 with TRBJ1-1; the D gene is possibly TRBD1 (5 bases). V gave up 4 bases and J gave up 0 bases, with 9 bases separating them. Germline CDR1 and CDR2: KGHSH and LQKENI. CDR3 length: 14 residues.

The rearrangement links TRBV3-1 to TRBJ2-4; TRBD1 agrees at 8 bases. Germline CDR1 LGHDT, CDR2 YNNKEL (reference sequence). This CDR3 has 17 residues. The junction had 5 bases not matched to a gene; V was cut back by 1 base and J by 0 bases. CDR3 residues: CASSQVGQGLAKNIQYF. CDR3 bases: TGTGCCAGCAGCCAAGTCGGACAGGGACTAGCCAAAAACATTCAGTACTTC.

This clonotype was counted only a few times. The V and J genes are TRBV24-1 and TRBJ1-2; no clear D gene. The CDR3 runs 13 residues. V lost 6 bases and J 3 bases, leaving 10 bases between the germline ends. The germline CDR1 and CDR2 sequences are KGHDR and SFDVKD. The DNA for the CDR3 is TGTGCCACCAGTCCGGGAAGAGACTATGGCTACACCTTC. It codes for CATSPGRDYGYTF.

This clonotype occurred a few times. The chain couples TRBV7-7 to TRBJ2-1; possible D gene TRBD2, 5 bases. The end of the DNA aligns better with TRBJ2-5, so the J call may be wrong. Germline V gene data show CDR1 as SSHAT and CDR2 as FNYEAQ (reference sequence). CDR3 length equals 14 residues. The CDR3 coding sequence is TGTGCCAGCAGCCTAGGATGGGGAGCTGAGACCCAGTACTTC. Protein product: CASSLGWGAETQYF.

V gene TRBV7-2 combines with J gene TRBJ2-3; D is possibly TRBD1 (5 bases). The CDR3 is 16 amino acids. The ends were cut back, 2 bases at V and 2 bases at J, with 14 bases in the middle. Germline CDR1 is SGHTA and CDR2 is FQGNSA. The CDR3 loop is CASSLTAAGYTDTQYF. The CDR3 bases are TGTGCCAGCAGCTTAACTGCGGCAGGGTACACAGATACGCAGTATTTT.

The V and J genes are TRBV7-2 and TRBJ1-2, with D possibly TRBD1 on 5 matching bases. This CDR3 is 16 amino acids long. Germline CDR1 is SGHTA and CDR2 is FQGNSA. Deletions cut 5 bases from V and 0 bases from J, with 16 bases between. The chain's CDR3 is CASSISRAYSNYGYTF. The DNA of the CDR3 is TGTGCCAGCAGCATCTCCAGGGCCTACTCTAACTATGGCTACACCTTC.

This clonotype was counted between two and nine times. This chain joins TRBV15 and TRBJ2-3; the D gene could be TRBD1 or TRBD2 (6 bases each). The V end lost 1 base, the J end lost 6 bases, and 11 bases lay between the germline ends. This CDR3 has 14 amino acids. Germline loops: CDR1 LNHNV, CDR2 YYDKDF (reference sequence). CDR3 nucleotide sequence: TGTGCCACCAGCAGAGGGCAAGGGGGGGATACGCAGTATTTT. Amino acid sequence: CATSRGQGGDTQYF.